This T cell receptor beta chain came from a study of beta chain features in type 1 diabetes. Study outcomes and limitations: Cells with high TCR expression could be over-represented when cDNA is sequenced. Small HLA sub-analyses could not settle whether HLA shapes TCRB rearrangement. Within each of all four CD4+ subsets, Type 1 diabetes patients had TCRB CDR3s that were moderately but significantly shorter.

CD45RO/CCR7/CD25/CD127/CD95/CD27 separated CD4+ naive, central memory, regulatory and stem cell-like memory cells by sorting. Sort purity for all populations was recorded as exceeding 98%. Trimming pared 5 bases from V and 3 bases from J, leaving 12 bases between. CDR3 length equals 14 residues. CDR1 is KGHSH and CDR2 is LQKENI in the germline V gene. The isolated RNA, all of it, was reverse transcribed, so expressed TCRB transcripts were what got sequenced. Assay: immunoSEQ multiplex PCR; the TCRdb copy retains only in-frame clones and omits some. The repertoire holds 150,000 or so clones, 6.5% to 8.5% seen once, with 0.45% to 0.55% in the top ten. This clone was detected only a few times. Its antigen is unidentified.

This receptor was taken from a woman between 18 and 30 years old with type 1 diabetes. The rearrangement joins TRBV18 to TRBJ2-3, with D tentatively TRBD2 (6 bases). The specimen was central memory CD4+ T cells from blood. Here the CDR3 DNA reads TGTGCCAGCTCATCCAATCTAGCGACAGATACGCAGTATTTT. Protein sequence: CASSSNLATDTQYF.